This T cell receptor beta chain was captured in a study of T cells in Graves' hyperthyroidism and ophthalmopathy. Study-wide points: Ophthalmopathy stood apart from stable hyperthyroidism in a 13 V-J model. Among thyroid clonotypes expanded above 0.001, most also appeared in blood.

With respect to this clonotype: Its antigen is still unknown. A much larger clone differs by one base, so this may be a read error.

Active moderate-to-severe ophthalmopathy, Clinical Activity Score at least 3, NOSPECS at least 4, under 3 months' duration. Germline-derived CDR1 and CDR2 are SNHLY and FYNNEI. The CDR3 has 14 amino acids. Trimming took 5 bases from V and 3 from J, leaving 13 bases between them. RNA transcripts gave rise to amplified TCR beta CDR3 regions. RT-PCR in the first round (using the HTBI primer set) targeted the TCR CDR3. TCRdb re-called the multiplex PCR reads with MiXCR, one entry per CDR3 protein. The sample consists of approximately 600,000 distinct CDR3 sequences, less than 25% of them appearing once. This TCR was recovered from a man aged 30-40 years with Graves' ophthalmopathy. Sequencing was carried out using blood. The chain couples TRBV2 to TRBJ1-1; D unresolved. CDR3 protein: CASSLMRTDTEAFF. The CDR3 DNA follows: TGTGCCAGCAGTCTAATGCGTACGGACACTGAAGCTTTCTTT. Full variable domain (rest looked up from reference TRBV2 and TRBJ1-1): EPEVTQTPSHQVTQMGQEVILRCVPISNHLYFYWYRQILGQKVEFLVSFYNNEISEKSEIFDDQFSVERPDGSNFTLKIRSTKLEDSAMYFCASSLMRTDTEAFFGQGTRLTVV.